This T cell receptor beta chain was recovered during a study of blood T cell repertoires in COVID-19. Study-level background: Collection of acute and convalescent COVID-19 samples took place in the United States, Italy and Spain. Sources were T cells, B-cell-depleted T cells, or PBMCs; the material itself was cDNA or gDNA.

Trimming cost V 4 bases and J 3 bases; bases outside gene matches: 4. The CDR3 has 14 residues. The germline V gene has CDR1 LGHDT and CDR2 YNNKEL (reference sequence). Seattle researchers signed up patients amid active infection and tracked them longitudinally. As originally analysed: Estimation of nucleated cell counts was performed using reference gene primer amplification. Sequenced by immunoSEQ multiplex PCR; TCRdb stores in-frame clones only, minus some. V and J calls and clone size are given by that table; D and trimming were obtained from the DNA. Here the sample spans under 250,000 clones, approximately 85% being singletons.

The TCR was taken from a woman at least 80 years old with COVID-19, enrolled during active disease. Sequencing used peripheral blood. J is TRBJ1-1 and V is TRBV3-1 (or the pseudogene TRBV3-2); 8 bases match TRBD1. The CDR3 sequence is CASSPTDRDTEAFF. The CDR3 DNA sequence: TGTGCCAGCAGCCCGACGGACAGGGACACTGAAGCTTTCTTT.